This TCR beta chain derives from a study of blood T cell repertoires in COVID-19 (TCRdb year 2020). As for the study more broadly: Samples from collaborators originated in the United States, Italy and Spain and spanned both the acute and convalescent phases of COVID-19. The material from the prospective study consisted of cDNA or gDNA derived from T cells, B-cell-depleted T cells, or PBMCs. The dataset comprised deeply sampled blood TCRbeta repertoires from subjects exposed to, actively infected with, or recovered from COVID-19. The repertoires were released in a freely available public database intended as a resource for research on the immune response to SARS-CoV-2. Samples came from the ongoing ImmuneRACE study (first 160 participants) plus 1,254 subjects from 6 global collaborators. Nearly every sample came with metadata listing a de-identified subject ID, COVID-19 status, age in years and sex. Where HLA class I and class II types were available, the types were taken from metadata supplied by the sample provider, not from assay-based typing. General study outcomes and caveats: Clinical and demographic metadata were provided uncurated, with the amount varying by source and participant.

V is pared back by 5 bases and J by 2 bases, with 13 bases lying between the germline termini. The germline V gene supplies CDR1 SGHAT and CDR2 FQNNGV. The CDR3 runs 14 residues from the cysteine to the phenylalanine. Of the read, only the CDR3 DNA is kept; its 42 bases are in frame from base 1. Collaborating institutions collected whole blood in K2EDTA tubes following their own protocols. For TCRbeta analysis, collaborators shipped samples as frozen whole blood, isolated PBMCs, or DNA extracted from either of those sample types. The immunoSEQ Assay, a bias-controlled multiplex PCR, was used to amplify TCRbeta CDR3 regions from genomic DNA. As for how the authors treated the data: The number of nucleated cells in each sample was estimated by amplification of reference gene primers within the assay. To quantify the absolute abundance of each unique TCRbeta CDR3 rearrangement, sequence reads were collapsed and filtered. For each sample, productive Simpson clonality was calculated as the square root of Simpson's diversity index across productive rearrangements. This immuneACCESS table, as held by TCRdb, lists in-frame sequences with V and J called but not all clones. Of the missing ones, under half trace to an unresolved V gene in checked studies; the others have no known cause. The V and J calls and clone size are taken from that table; D and trimming were inferred from the DNA. Present in this sample are roughly 700,000 clones, 75% to 90% of which were seen just once. The ten largest clones add up to more than 0.25% of the sample.

As concerns this clone: The target of this receptor is not known. Base qualities were left out, and no much larger clone turns up one base away.

The specimen was peripheral blood. This TCR was recovered from a woman between 18 and 29 years old with acute or convalescent COVID-19. This chain joins TRBV11-2 to TRBJ2-7; TRBD2 could be the D gene, as 5 bases match. The CDR3 amino acid sequence is: CASSRGISPYEQYF. At the DNA level, the sequence is TGTGCCAGCAGCCGAGGGATTAGCCCCTACGAGCAGTACTTC.